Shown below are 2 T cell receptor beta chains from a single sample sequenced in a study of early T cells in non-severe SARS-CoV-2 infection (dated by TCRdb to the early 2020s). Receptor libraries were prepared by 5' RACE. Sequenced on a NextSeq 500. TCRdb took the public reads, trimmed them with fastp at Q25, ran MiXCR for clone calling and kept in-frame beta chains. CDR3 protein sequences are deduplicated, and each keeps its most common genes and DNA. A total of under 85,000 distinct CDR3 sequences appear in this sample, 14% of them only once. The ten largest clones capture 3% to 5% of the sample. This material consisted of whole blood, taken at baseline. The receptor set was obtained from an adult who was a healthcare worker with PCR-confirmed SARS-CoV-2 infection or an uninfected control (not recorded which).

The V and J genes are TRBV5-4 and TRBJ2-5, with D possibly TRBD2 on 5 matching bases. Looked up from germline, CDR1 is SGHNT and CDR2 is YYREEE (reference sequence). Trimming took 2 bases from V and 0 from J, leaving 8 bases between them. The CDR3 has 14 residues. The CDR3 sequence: CASSFPGNQETQYF. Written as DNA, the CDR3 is TGTGCCAGCAGCTTCCCGGGAAACCAAGAGACCCAGTACTTC.

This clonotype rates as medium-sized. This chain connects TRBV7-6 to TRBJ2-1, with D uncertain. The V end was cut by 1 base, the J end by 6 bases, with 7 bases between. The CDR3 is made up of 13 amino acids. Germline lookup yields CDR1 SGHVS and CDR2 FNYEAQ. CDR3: CASSLGQINEQFF. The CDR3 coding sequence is TGTGCCAGCAGCTTAGGCCAGATCAATGAGCAGTTCTTC.